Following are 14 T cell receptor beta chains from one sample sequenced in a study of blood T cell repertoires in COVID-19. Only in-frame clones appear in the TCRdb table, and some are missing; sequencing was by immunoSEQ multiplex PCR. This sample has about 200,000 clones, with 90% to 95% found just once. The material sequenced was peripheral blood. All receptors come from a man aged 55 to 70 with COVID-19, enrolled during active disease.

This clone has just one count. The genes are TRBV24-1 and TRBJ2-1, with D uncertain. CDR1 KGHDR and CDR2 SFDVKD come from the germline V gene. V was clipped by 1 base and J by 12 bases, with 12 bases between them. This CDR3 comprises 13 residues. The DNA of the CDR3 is TGTGCCACCAGTGATTTTAACGATCCACTGCAGTTCTTC. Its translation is CATSDFNDPLQFF.

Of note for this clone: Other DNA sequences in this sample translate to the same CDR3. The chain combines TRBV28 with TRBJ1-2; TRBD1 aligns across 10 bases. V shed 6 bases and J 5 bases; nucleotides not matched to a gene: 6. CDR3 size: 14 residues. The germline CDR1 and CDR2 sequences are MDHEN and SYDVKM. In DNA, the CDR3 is TGTGCCAGCAGCCAAGGACAGGGGGGGTATGGCTACACCTTC. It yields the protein CASSQGQGGYGYTF.

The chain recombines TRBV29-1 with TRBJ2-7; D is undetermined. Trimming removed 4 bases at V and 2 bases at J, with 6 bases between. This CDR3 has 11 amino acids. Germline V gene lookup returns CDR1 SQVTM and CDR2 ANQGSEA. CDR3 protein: CSVVRTYEQYF. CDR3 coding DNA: TGCAGCGTTGTCAGGACCTACGAGCAGTACTTC.

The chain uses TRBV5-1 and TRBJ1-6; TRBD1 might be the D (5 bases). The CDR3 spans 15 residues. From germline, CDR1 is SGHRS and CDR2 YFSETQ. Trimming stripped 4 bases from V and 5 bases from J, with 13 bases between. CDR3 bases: TGCGCCAGCAGCCTGGACACTATTGATAATTCACCCCTCCACTTT. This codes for CASSLDTIDNSPLHF.

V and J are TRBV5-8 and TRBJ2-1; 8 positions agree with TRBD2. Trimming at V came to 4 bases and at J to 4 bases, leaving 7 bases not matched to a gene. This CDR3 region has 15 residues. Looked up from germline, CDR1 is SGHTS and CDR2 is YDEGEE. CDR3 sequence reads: CASSLTSGSYNEQFF. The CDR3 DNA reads TGTGCCAGCAGCCTTACTAGCGGTTCTTACAATGAGCAGTTCTTC.

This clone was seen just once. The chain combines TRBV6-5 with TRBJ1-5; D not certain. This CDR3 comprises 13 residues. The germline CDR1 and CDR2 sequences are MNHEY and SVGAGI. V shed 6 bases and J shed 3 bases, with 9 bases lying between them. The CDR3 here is CASREQFNQPQHF. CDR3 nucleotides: TGTGCCAGCAGGGAGCAATTCAATCAGCCCCAGCATTTT.

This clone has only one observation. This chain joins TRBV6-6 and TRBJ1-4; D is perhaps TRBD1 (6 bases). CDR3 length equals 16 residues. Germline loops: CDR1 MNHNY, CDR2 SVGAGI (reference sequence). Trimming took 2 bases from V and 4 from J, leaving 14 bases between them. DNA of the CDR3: TGTGCCAGCAGTTACCCCGGGGGGCGCGATAATGAAAAACTGTTTTTT. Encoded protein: CASSYPGGRDNEKLFF.

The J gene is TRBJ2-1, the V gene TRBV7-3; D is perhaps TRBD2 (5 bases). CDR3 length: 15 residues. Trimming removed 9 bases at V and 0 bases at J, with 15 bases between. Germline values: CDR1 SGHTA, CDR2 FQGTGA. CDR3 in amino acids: CASAPSRSSYNEQFF. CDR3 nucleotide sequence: TGTGCCAGTGCGCCTAGCAGAAGCTCCTACAATGAGCAGTTCTTC.

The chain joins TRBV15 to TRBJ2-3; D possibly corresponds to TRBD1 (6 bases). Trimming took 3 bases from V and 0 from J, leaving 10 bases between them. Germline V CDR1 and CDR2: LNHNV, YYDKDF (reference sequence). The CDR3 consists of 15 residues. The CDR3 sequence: CATSRPGQSTDTQYF. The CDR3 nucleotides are TGTGCCACCAGCAGGCCCGGACAGAGCACAGATACGCAGTATTTT.

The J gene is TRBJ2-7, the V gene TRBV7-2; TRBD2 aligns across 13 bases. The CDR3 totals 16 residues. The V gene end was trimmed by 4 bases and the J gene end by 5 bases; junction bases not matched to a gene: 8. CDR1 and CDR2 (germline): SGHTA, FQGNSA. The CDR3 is CASSSGGLAGANEQYF. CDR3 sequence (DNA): TGTGCCAGCAGCTCTGGCGGACTAGCGGGAGCTAACGAGCAGTACTTC.

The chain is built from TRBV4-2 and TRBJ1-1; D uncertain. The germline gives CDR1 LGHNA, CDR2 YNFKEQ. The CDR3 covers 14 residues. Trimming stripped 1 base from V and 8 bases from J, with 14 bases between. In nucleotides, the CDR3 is TGTGCCAGCAGCCAAGTATCGGGGAGTGGAGAAGCTTTCTTT. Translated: CASSQVSGSGEAFF.

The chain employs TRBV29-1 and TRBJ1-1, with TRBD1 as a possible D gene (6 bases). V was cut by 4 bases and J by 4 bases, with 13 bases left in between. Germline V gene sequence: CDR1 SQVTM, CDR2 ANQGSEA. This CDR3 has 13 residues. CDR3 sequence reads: CSVVGVGATEAFF. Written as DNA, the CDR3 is TGCAGCGTTGTGGGAGTGGGGGCCACTGAAGCTTTCTTT. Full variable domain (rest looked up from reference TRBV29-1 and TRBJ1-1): SAVISQKPSRDICQRGTSLTIQCQVDSQVTMMFWYRQQPGQSLTLIATANQGSEATYESGFVIDKFPISRPNLTFSTLTVSNMSPEDSSIYLCSVVGVGATEAFFGQGTRLTVV.

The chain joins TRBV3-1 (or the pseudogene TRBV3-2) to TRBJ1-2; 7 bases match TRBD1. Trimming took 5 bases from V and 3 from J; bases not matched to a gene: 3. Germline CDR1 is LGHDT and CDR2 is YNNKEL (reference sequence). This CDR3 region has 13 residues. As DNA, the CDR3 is TGTGCCAGCAGCTTTGGACAGGACTATGGCTACACCTTC. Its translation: CASSFGQDYGYTF.

In nucleotides, the CDR3 is TGTGCCAGTAGTATTTGGGGAGTTGGCGGGGAGCTGTTTTTT. It is translated as CASSIWGVGGELFF. The chain links TRBV19 to TRBJ2-2; a weak D match, TRBD2 (5 bases). V lost 3 bases and J 7 bases, leaving 12 bases between the germline ends. This CDR3 contains 14 residues. Germline CDR1 LNHDA, CDR2 SQIVND (reference sequence).